This TCR beta chain was identified during a study of CD8 T cells in ankylosing spondylitis. Study outcomes and limitations: Disease-linked clones were reportedly significantly enriched in matched ankylosing spondylitis synovial fluid. For ankylosing spondylitis blood, a TCR beta motif of roughly 8 highly homologous variants appeared characteristic. Prior literature has documented some motif variants in synovial fluid and blood from reactive arthritis.

At least ten counts were recorded for this clonotype. No antigen is known for it. Quantitative 5'-RACE was performed with molecular barcodes, and it yielded the TCR beta libraries. TCRdb analysed the 5' RACE reads with MiXCR anew, one entry per CDR3 protein. Of a few hundred thousand distinct CDR3 sequences in the sample, more than 9.5% were seen once. Between the trimmed V and J ends, which lost 4 bases and 10 bases, there was a span of 17 bases. The CDR3 consists of 13 residues. CDR1 and CDR2 (germline): SGHNT, YYREEE (reference sequence). This TCR was sampled from a male donor with ankylosing spondylitis. The sequencing input was blood, either unsorted or a sorted T cell fraction (not recorded which). V usage is TRBV5-4 and J usage is TRBJ1-1, with TRBD1 as a possible D gene (5 bases). The CDR3 spells CASSLDWGGRAFF. The DNA for the CDR3 is TGTGCCAGCAGCCTGGATTGGGGGGGGAGAGCTTTCTTT.